This T cell receptor (beta chain) derives from a study of control samples from healthy donors and cancer patients. The table came from immunoSEQ multiplex PCR; TCRdb's copy has only in-frame clones and leaves some out. The table records roughly 180,000 clones, around 90% of them present only once. Looked up from germline, CDR1 is LNHDA and CDR2 is SQIVND (reference sequence). The CDR3 consists of 16 residues. V was clipped by 5 bases and J by 6 bases, with 19 bases between them. Sequencing was done on a sample of blood. This TCR derives from a woman aged 40 to 50 in good health. The rearrangement joins TRBV19 to TRBJ2-2; D unresolved. This chain's CDR3 is CASSPAPRALPGELFF. The CDR3, as DNA: TGTGCCAGTAGTCCGGCCCCCAGAGCTTTGCCCGGGGAGCTGTTTTTT.